This is a list of T cell receptor beta chains from one sample in a study of PD-L1 blockade in urothelial cancer. Sequencing was performed with immunoSEQ multiplex PCR; in TCRdb, only in-frame clones are kept and a portion is missing. Here the sample spans 44,000 or so clones, about 91% being singletons. Here the sequenced sample was PBMCs, taken around atezolizumab (anti-PD-L1) treatment. The receptor set was obtained from a man at least 80 years old with urothelial cancer. Both conserved end residues are part of each CDR3. Each record gives: CDR3 DNA, CDR3 protein, D gene, J gene, V gene, clone size. The D gene is left open where the match is weak. Some rows mark clone size as missing; the rest say once, few, many or name a class of expanded clone.

DNA: TGCGCCAGCAGCCAAGTAGGGGAGGTCGGAAAACTGTTTTTT
CDR3: CASSQVGEVGKLFF
D: -
J: TRBJ1-4
V: TRBV4-1
size: -

DNA: TGTGCCAGCAGTTTTGGCGGGAGACCCGACTACGAGCAGTACTTC
CDR3: CASSFGGRPDYEQYF
D: TRBD2
J: TRBJ2-7
V: TRBV27
size: once

DNA: TGTGCCAGCAGCCTTCGACAGGGGAACTCCTACAATGAGCAGTTCTTC
CDR3: CASSLRQGNSYNEQFF
D: TRBD1
J: TRBJ2-1
V: TRBV11-3
size: -

DNA: TGTGCCAGCAGCTTAGACGGGAGGGCCGGGGAGACCCAGTACTTC
CDR3: CASSLDGRAGETQYF
D: TRBD2
J: TRBJ2-5
V: TRBV7-2
size: once

DNA: TGTGCCAGCAGCTTAGTACCCGTATCGGGCACAGATACGCAGTATTTT
CDR3: CASSLVPVSGTDTQYF
D: -
J: TRBJ2-3
V: TRBV7-8
size: -

DNA: TGTGCCAGCAGCTGGGACACCTACGAGCAGTACTTC
CDR3: CASSWDTYEQYF
D: -
J: TRBJ2-7
V: TRBV5-5
size: few

DNA: TGTGCCAGCAGCTGGGAGGTTAAGAACACCGGGGAGCTGTTTTTT
CDR3: CASSWEVKNTGELFF
D: -
J: TRBJ2-2
V: TRBV5-8
size: -

DNA: TGTGCCAGCAGCCCAACCGGACAGGGTTGGATTTACGAGCAGTACTTC
CDR3: CASSPTGQGWIYEQYF
D: TRBD1
J: TRBJ2-7
V: TRBV9
size: -

DNA: TGTGCCAGCAGCTTTAGCGGGAAGTCCCACGAGCAGTACTTC
CDR3: CASSFSGKSHEQYF
D: TRBD2
J: TRBJ2-7
V: TRBV7-8
size: -

DNA: TGCGCCAGCAGCCAAGATAGCGGGGCCCCGGAACTGTTTTTT
CDR3: CASSQDSGAPELFF
D: -
J: TRBJ1-4
V: TRBV4-3
size: -

DNA: TGTGCCAGCAGCTTGGGGGCAGTTAACACTGAAGCTTTCTTT
CDR3: CASSLGAVNTEAFF
D: -
J: TRBJ1-1
V: TRBV5-8
size: once

DNA: TGCGCCAGCAGCTTACTAGCGGCACAAGAGACCCAGTACTTC
CDR3: CASSLLAAQETQYF
D: TRBD2
J: TRBJ2-5
V: TRBV5-1
size: -

DNA: TGTGCCAGCAGTGGCAGGGGAAACTATGGCTACACCTTC
CDR3: CASSGRGNYGYTF
D: -
J: TRBJ1-2
V: TRBV2
size: -

DNA: TGTGCCAGCAGCTTCAGTTCAGCGGGAGGGTCAGATACGCAGTATTTT
CDR3: CASSFSSAGGSDTQYF
D: TRBD2
J: TRBJ2-3
V: TRBV7-2
size: -

DNA: TGTGCCTGGACGTTAGGGGGCCGAACGAGCACAGATACGCAGTATTTT
CDR3: CAWTLGGRTSTDTQYF
D: TRBD1
J: TRBJ2-3
V: TRBV30
size: -

DNA: TGTGCCAGCAGCTTCTCAGGGGGATCCGAGCAGTACTTC
CDR3: CASSFSGGSEQYF
D: TRBD1
J: TRBJ2-7
V: TRBV7-7
size: -

DNA: TGTGCCAGCAGTCCAAGGACAGGGGCGGATGGCTACACCTTC
CDR3: CASSPRTGADGYTF
D: TRBD1
J: TRBJ1-2
V: TRBV28
size: -

DNA: TGTGCCAGCAGTCGAACCCTAGCGGGCACCGGGGAGCTGTTTTTT
CDR3: CASSRTLAGTGELFF
D: TRBD2
J: TRBJ2-2
V: TRBV6-1
size: -

DNA: TGTGCCAGCAGCCTTCAACCAGCGGAAATGTTCTACGAGCAGTACTTC
CDR3: CASSLQPAEMFYEQYF
D: -
J: TRBJ2-7
V: TRBV11-3
size: -

DNA: TGCGCCAGCAGCCCAGCCCTTGAGCGGGAGAGCCGGAATGAGCAGTTCTTC
CDR3: CASSPALERESRNEQFF
D: TRBD2
J: TRBJ2-1
V: TRBV4-1
size: -

DNA: TGTGCCAGTAGTATCGGACAGGGTACATTTGGGACTGAAGCTTTCTTT
CDR3: CASSIGQGTFGTEAFF
D: TRBD1
J: TRBJ1-1
V: TRBV19
size: -

DNA: TGCGCCAGCAGCCTAGGGGGGGGACAGGGGAATGAAAAACTGTTTTTT
CDR3: CASSLGGGQGNEKLFF
D: TRBD1
J: TRBJ1-4
V: TRBV4-1
size: -

DNA: TGTGCCAGCAGCTTAGGAGGGACAGGGGGCGGGGAGACCCAGTACTTC
CDR3: CASSLGGTGGGETQYF
D: TRBD1
J: TRBJ2-5
V: TRBV7-9
size: -

DNA: TGCGCCAGCCGACTAGCGGGAGGGAACACCGGGGAGCTGTTTTTT
CDR3: CASRLAGGNTGELFF
D: TRBD2
J: TRBJ2-2
V: TRBV5-1
size: -

DNA: TGTGCCAGCAGTGAAGCTCCGGGACTGTTAGCCAAAAACATTCAGTACTTC
CDR3: CASSEAPGLLAKNIQYF
D: -
J: TRBJ2-4
V: TRBV2
size: -

DNA: TGTGCCAGCAGGTCTCTACAGGTACTAAGCTCCTACGAGCAGTACTTC
CDR3: CASRSLQVLSSYEQYF
D: -
J: TRBJ2-7
V: TRBV28
size: -

DNA: TGTGCCAGCAGCTTAGCCGGAGCTAGCGGCTACAATGAGCAGTTCTTC
CDR3: CASSLAGASGYNEQFF
D: TRBD2
J: TRBJ2-1
V: TRBV11-2
size: -

DNA: TGTGCCAGCAGCCCGGGGACAGGCCGGATCAGGGCTTTCTTT
CDR3: CASSPGTGRIRAFF
D: TRBD1
J: TRBJ1-1
V: TRBV7-9
size: -

DNA: TGTGCCACCAGCAGAGGACAGGGGAGGACGACTAATGAAAAACTGTTTTTT
CDR3: CATSRGQGRTTNEKLFF
D: TRBD1
J: TRBJ1-4
V: TRBV15
size: once

DNA: TGTGCCAGCAGTGGACAGGGAGGAGGCAATCAGCCCCAGCATTTT
CDR3: CASSGQGGGNQPQHF
D: TRBD1
J: TRBJ1-5
V: TRBV2
size: -

DNA: TGTGCCAGCAGCCCGGACAGCAGAAACTATGGCTACACCTTC
CDR3: CASSPDSRNYGYTF
D: -
J: TRBJ1-2
V: TRBV7-9
size: -

DNA: TGTGCCAGTAGTAAACGTCCGGGACAGGGTAGCAATCAGCCCCAGCATTTT
CDR3: CASSKRPGQGSNQPQHF
D: TRBD1
J: TRBJ1-5
V: TRBV19
size: -

DNA: TGCGCCAGCAGTGCGGGCCGCCAGGCTGGGGCCAACGTCCTGACTTTC
CDR3: CASSAGRQAGANVLTF
D: -
J: TRBJ2-6
V: TRBV4-1
size: -

DNA: TGTGCCAGCAGTTACTCGGACTATCTCAATGAGCAGTTCTTC
CDR3: CASSYSDYLNEQFF
D: -
J: TRBJ2-1
V: TRBV6-6
size: -

DNA: TGTGCCAGCACCCTACTAGCGGGAGGTCTAACCGGGGAGCTGTTTTTT
CDR3: CASTLLAGGLTGELFF
D: TRBD2
J: TRBJ2-2
V: TRBV27
size: -

DNA: TGTGCCAGCAGCTCGACAGGGGGCGGGGGGTCCTACAATGAGCAGTTCTTC
CDR3: CASSSTGGGGSYNEQFF
D: TRBD1
J: TRBJ2-1
V: TRBV7-2
size: -

DNA: TGTGCCAGCAGCCGCCTAGCAGATACGCAGTATTTT
CDR3: CASSRLADTQYF
D: -
J: TRBJ2-3
V: TRBV6-5
size: -